The clone carrying this T cell receptor beta chain was counted at least ten times. The entry originates in a study of human T cells and chemical hapten exposure. The time point was: pre-sensitization, week 0. Treatment: therapeutic diphenylcyclopropenone sensitization with weekly scalp DPC. TCRdb fed the RACE reads into MiXCR, producing one record per CDR3 protein. This table has 84,000 or so distinct CDR3 sequences, around 8.8% appearing once. The germline V and J ends were trimmed by 3 bases and 4 bases, with 7 bases remaining between them. Germline V gives CDR1 SGHTA, CDR2 FQGNSA. This CDR3 region has 12 residues.

This receptor was identified in a man in his forties with alopecia areata. Some clones in this sample may be carry-over from other donors' samples. Source: whole blood, taken in connection with sensitization to the hapten diphenylcyclopropenone (DPC). V usage is TRBV7-2 and J usage is TRBJ2-7, with D unclear. The CDR3 DNA is TGTGCCAGCAGCTTTAAGGGTTACGAGCAGTACTTC. Its protein product is CASSFKGYEQYF.